This TCR beta chain appears in the sequencing data of a study of T cells expressing NK-cell markers. TCRdb derives one entry per CDR3 protein from the 5' RACE reads, leaving out DNA. Recorded for this sample: 400,000 to 550,000 distinct CDR3 sequences. The CDR3 sequence is 14 residues long. The genes are TRBV12-3 or TRBV12-4 and TRBJ2-1; TCRdb picks TRBD1, but there is no DNA to check that call. The sequenced material came from blood T cells: a sorted CD56 or NKG2C T cell subset, CD4+ or CD8+ T cells, or bulk PBMC T cells (not recorded which). This receptor was obtained from a woman between 18 and 69 years old in good health. CDR3 region: CASSFAGPRGEQFF.